The 20 T cell receptor beta chains reported below all come from one sample, sequenced in a study of cytomegalovirus exposure and HLA in healthy donors. This table comes from immunoSEQ multiplex PCR, and its TCRdb copy is limited to in-frame clones, with some not included. In the table there are roughly 200,000 clones, around 80% of which are singletons. Sequencing was done on a sample of PBMCs. The receptors shown here come from a woman aged 25-40 years in good health and CMV-seronegative.

J is TRBJ1-4 and V is TRBV5-1; possibly TRBD1 for D (5 bases). Trimming pared 4 bases from V and 5 bases from J, leaving 15 bases between. The V gene's germline CDR1 is SGHRS and CDR2 YFSETQ. The CDR3 covers 15 residues. DNA of the CDR3: TGCGCCAGCAGCAGGGGCTCACAACAAAATGAAAAACTGTTTTTT. Protein product: CASSRGSQQNEKLFF.

This clone was observed a few times. The chain combines TRBV30 with TRBJ2-7, with D possibly being TRBD2 (5 bases). The CDR3 loop spans 11 amino acids. The V gene lost 7 bases and the J gene lost 4 bases, with 11 bases spanning the gap. Germline lookup yields CDR1 GTSNPN and CDR2 SVGIG (reference sequence). CDR3 nucleotide sequence: TGTGCCTCCGGGGAGCGTTACGAGCAGTACTTC. Its protein is CASGERYEQYF.

The CDR3 sequence: CASSLEGTGTSSGANVLTF. The CDR3, as DNA: TGCGCCAGCAGCTTGGAGGGGACAGGTACGTCCTCTGGGGCCAACGTCCTGACTTTC. This chain connects TRBV5-1 to TRBJ2-6; the match to TRBD1 covers 8 bases. The CDR3 is 19 amino acids. Germline CDR1 and CDR2: SGHRS and YFSETQ. The J segment lost 0 bases and the V segment lost 0 bases, leaving 8 bases of the junction unmatched.

This clone has only a few counts. The V and J genes are TRBV4-1 and TRBJ2-7; 7 nucleotides match TRBD2. The junction had 7 bases not matched to a gene; V was cut back by 1 base and J by 4 bases. There are 15 residues in the CDR3. The germline CDR1 and CDR2 sequences are MGHRA and YSYEKL. The CDR3, as DNA: TGCGCCAGCAGCCAAGGTGCAACGGGAGGTTACGAGCAGTACTTC. Translated, it gives CASSQGATGGYEQYF.

This clone was counted between two and nine times. The chain is built from TRBV6-5 and TRBJ1-3; 7 nucleotides align to TRBD1. The germline V gene has CDR1 MNHEY and CDR2 SVGAGI. V shed 5 bases, J shed 8 bases, and the junction held 9 bases outside the gene matches. The CDR3 loop spans 14 amino acids. CDR3 sequence: CASSPRQGGHTIYF. DNA for the CDR3: TGTGCCAGCAGTCCTCGACAGGGAGGACACACCATATATTTT.

The V call is TRBV14, the J call TRBJ2-5; 15 bases line up with TRBD2. CDR1 and CDR2 (germline): SGHDN, FVKESK. The CDR3 has 15 residues. The trim removed 5 bases at V and 5 bases at J, leaving 3 bases unmatched. This chain's CDR3 is CASSSGLAGGETQYF. As DNA, the CDR3 is TGTGCCAGCAGCTCCGGACTAGCGGGAGGGGAGACCCAGTACTTC.

This chain uses TRBV19 with TRBJ1-2; tentative D call: TRBD1 (5 bases). The V end was cut by 3 bases, the J end by 7 bases, with 18 bases between. The CDR3 extends over 15 amino acids. Per the germline V gene, CDR1 is LNHDA and CDR2 is SQIVND (reference sequence). CDR3 protein: CASSIPIDSYSGYTF. The CDR3 DNA follows: TGTGCCAGTAGTATCCCTATCGACAGTTACAGTGGCTACACCTTC.

The rearrangement links TRBV5-8 to TRBJ2-7; D perhaps matches TRBD2 (6 bases). V was trimmed by 0 bases and J by 0 bases, leaving 19 bases between them. CDR3 length: 18 residues. CDR1 is SGHTS and CDR2 is YDEGEE in the germline V gene. Here the CDR3 reads CASSLARAGSGSSYEQYF. CDR3 bases: TGTGCCAGCAGCTTGGCACGGGCCGGTAGCGGTAGCTCCTACGAGCAGTACTTC. Filled out from reference TRBV5-8 and TRBJ2-7, the complete variable domain reads EAGVTQSPTHLIKTRGQQATLRCSPISGHTSVYWYQQALGLGLQFLLWYDEGEERNRGNFPPRFSGRQFPNYSSELNVNALELEDSALYLCASSLARAGSGSSYEQYFGPGTRLTVT.

The chain is built from TRBV19 and TRBJ2-5, with D maybe TRBD1 (5 bases). CDR1 and CDR2 (germline): LNHDA, SQIVND (reference sequence). The germline V and J ends were trimmed by 8 bases and 0 bases, with 7 bases remaining between them. The CDR3 runs to 12 residues. CDR3 DNA sequence: TGTGCCAGTGGGGCAGACCAAGAGACCCAGTACTTC. Amino acid sequence: CASGADQETQYF. Together with reference TRBV19 and TRBJ2-5, the CDR3 gives the full variable domain: DGGITQSPKYLFRKEGQNVTLSCEQNLNHDAMYWYRQDPGQGLRLIYYSQIVNDFQKGDIAEGYSVSREKKESFPLTVTSAQKNPTAFYLCASGADQETQYFGPGTRLLVL.

The chain recombines TRBV5-4 with TRBJ2-7, with D possibly TRBD2 on 5 matching bases. This CDR3 is 15 amino acids long. Germline loops: CDR1 SGHNT, CDR2 YYREEE (reference sequence). The ends were cut back, 4 bases at V and 0 bases at J, with 14 bases in the middle. CDR3 amino acids: CASSGYTTSSYEQYF. Written as DNA, the CDR3 is TGTGCCAGCAGCGGCTATACTACTAGCTCCTACGAGCAGTACTTC. Looking up the rest from reference TRBV5-4 and TRBJ2-7 gives the full variable domain: ETGVTQSPTHLIKTRGQQVTLRCSSQSGHNTVSWYQQALGQGPQFIFQYYREEENGRGNFPPRFSGLQFPNYSSELNVNALELDDSALYLCASSGYTTSSYEQYFGPGTRLTVT.

The rearrangement joins TRBV4-2 to TRBJ2-7; the D is unclear. Germline V gene sequence: CDR1 LGHNA, CDR2 YNFKEQ. The CDR3 has 14 amino acids. Trimming shortened V by 1 base and J by 2 bases, and 9 bases separated the two germline ends. CDR3 sequence (DNA): TGTGCCAGCAGCCAAGTAAGCTCGACCTACGAGCAGTACTTC. Translated: CASSQVSSTYEQYF.

J is TRBJ1-1 and V is TRBV7-9; D remains ambiguous. V was shortened by 4 bases and J by 1 base, with 13 bases between the two germline ends. This CDR3 has 15 amino acids. Germline-derived CDR1 and CDR2 are SEHNR and FQNEAQ (reference sequence). Written as DNA, the CDR3 is TGTGCCAGCAGCTGGTCCCTCCCGGGGAACACTGAAGCTTTCTTT. Encoded protein: CASSWSLPGNTEAFF.

V usage is TRBV6-1 and J usage is TRBJ2-7; the D is unclear. Germline CDR1 MNHNS, CDR2 SASEGT. V was trimmed by 9 bases and J by 4 bases, leaving 7 bases between them. This CDR3 has 10 residues. The CDR3 region has the DNA TGTGCCAGTAATACATACGAGCAGTACTTC. Its translation: CASNTYEQYF.

V and J are TRBV5-6 and TRBJ1-2, with D perhaps matching TRBD1 (5 bases). CDR1 and CDR2 (germline): SGHDT, YYEEEE. V was shortened by 3 bases and J by 6 bases, with 12 bases between the two germline ends. There are 13 residues in the CDR3. The CDR3 reads CASSSGFRDGYTF. The DNA for the CDR3 is TGTGCCAGCAGCTCAGGGTTCAGGGATGGCTACACCTTC. Using reference TRBV5-6 and TRBJ1-2 for the parts outside the CDR3, the full variable domain is DAGVTQSPTHLIKTRGQQVTLRCSPKSGHDTVSWYQQALGQGPQFIFQYYEEEERQRGNFPDRFSGHQFPNYSSELNVNALLLGDSALYLCASSSGFRDGYTFGSGTRLTVV.

This rearrangement joins TRBV18 to TRBJ2-3, with 7 positions matching TRBD2. This CDR3 contains 18 residues. Unmatched junction bases numbered 14, after V lost 2 bases and J lost 3 bases. Germline V gives CDR1 KGHSH, CDR2 LQKENI. The CDR3 loop reads CASSPSPPGGRETDTQYF. DNA for the CDR3: TGTGCCAGCTCACCATCCCCTCCGGGCGGGAGAGAAACAGATACGCAGTATTTT.

The chain has TRBV2 and TRBJ1-4; TRBD1 matches at 7 bases. V shed 1 base and J 5 bases; nucleotides not matched to a gene: 4. In germline, CDR1 is SNHLY, CDR2 FYNNEI. The CDR3 spans 15 residues. The CDR3 spells CASSEEAGGNEKLFF. As DNA, the CDR3 is TGTGCCAGCAGTGAAGAAGCAGGGGGAAATGAAAAACTGTTTTTT.

V gene TRBV30 combines with J gene TRBJ2-7; D is possibly TRBD2 (6 bases). The CDR3 is 12 residues long. V dropped 0 bases and J dropped 3 bases, with 6 bases sitting between them. The germline V gene has CDR1 GTSNPN and CDR2 SVGIG (reference sequence). CDR3 sequence reads: CAWSVRGYEQYF. The CDR3 DNA is TGTGCCTGGAGTGTGCGGGGCTACGAGCAGTACTTC.

The count of this clone is one. This rearrangement joins TRBV4-2 to TRBJ2-7; 14 bases line up with TRBD2. Per the germline V gene, CDR1 is LGHNA and CDR2 is YNFKEQ. The junction had 5 bases not matched to a gene; V was cut back by 0 bases and J by 4 bases. The CDR3 runs to 17 residues. CDR3 DNA: TGTGCCAGCAGCCAAGAATCGGGACTAGCGGGGGATTACGAGCAGTACTTC. Its translation: CASSQESGLAGDYEQYF.

The sample holds a few counts of this clone. The chain links TRBV19 to TRBJ1-5; possible D gene TRBD1, 5 bases. This CDR3 is 14 amino acids long. CDR1 is LNHDA, CDR2 SQIVND, per germline (reference sequence). V lost 8 bases and J 6 bases, leaving 17 bases between the germline ends. The CDR3 nucleotides are TGTGCCAGTCGACCGCCGGGGGGGGGTCAGCCCCAGCATTTT. As protein: CASRPPGGGQPQHF.

The genes are TRBV7-2 and TRBJ2-3; 9 nucleotides match TRBD2. The ends lost 4 bases at V and 1 base at J; junction bases unmatched: 3. Germline loops: CDR1 SGHTA, CDR2 FQGNSA. The CDR3 is 15 amino acids. CDR3 nucleotides: TGTGCCAGCAGCTACGTAGCGGGGGGCACAGATACGCAGTATTTT. It codes for CASSYVAGGTDTQYF.